This record concerns one T cell receptor (beta chain) sequence. Other DNA variants within this sample encode the same CDR3. This specimen belongs to a study of blood T cell repertoires in COVID-19. The wider study: Samples taken during acute and convalescent COVID-19 were collected in the United States, Italy and Spain. Sample material is recorded as cDNA or gDNA derived from T cells, B-cell-depleted T cells, or PBMCs.

Per the original methods: From reference gene primer amplification, estimates of nucleated cell counts were derived. The assay was immunoSEQ multiplex PCR, and TCRdb's table has in-frame clones only and misses some. That table supplies the V and J calls and clone size; D and trimming were determined from the DNA. The sample consists of 200,000 or so clones, 70% to 90% of them appearing once. The germline gives CDR1 SGHNT, CDR2 YYREEE (reference sequence). Trimming stripped 2 bases from V and 8 bases from J, with 10 bases between. This CDR3 region has 12 residues. Input material: peripheral blood. The V and J genes are TRBV5-4 and TRBJ1-2; a weak D match, TRBD1 (5 bases). This sequence was found in a man aged 50 or older with acute or convalescent COVID-19. CDR3 amino acids: CASSLDSYGYTF. CDR3 bases: TGTGCCAGCAGCTTAGACAGCTACGGCTACACCTTC.